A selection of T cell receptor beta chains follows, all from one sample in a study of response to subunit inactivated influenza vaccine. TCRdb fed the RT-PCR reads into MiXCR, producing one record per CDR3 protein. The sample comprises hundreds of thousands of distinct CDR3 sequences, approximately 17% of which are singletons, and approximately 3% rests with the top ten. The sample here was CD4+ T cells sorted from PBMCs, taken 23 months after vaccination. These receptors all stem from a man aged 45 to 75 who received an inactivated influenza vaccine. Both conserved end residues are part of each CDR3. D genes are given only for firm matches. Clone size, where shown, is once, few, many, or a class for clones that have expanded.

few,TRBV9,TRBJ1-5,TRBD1,CASSAGTGYQPQHF,TGTGCCAGCAGCGCCGGGACAGGGTATCAGCCCCAGCATTTT
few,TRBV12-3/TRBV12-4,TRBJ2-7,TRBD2,CASSPLRGLAGDQYF,TGTGCCAGCAGTCCCCTCCGTGGACTAGCGGGGGATCAGTACTTC
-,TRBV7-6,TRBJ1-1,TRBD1,CASSPDRGPEAFF,TGTGCCAGCAGCCCAGACAGGGGCCCTGAAGCTTTCTTT
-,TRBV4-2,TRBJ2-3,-,CASSQDTDTQYF,TGTGCCAGCAGCCAAGATACAGATACGCAGTATTTT
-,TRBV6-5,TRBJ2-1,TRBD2,CASSSTSGRSSYNEQFF,TGTGCCAGCAGTTCAACTAGCGGGAGGAGCTCCTACAATGAGCAGTTCTTC
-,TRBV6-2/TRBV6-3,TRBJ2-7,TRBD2,CASSQAGTSGSYEQYF,TGTGCCAGCAGCCAAGCCGGGACTAGCGGCTCCTACGAGCAGTACTTC
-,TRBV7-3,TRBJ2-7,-,CASSLTRFDEQYF,TGTGCCAGCAGCTTAACGCGATTCGACGAGCAGTACTTC
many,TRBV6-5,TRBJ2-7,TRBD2,CASSYTQLARGYEQYF,TGTGCCAGCAGTTACACCCAACTAGCGAGAGGTTACGAGCAGTACTTC
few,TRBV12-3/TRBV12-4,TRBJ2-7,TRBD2,CASSPPSGTYEQYF,TGTGCCAGCAGTCCCCCTAGCGGCACCTACGAGCAGTACTTC
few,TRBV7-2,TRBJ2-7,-,CASSAQGGPYEQYF,TGTGCCAGCAGCGCCCAGGGGGGGCCCTACGAGCAGTACTTC
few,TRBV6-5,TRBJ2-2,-,CASSRKTGELFF,TGTGCCAGCAGTCGGAAAACCGGGGAGCTGTTTTTT
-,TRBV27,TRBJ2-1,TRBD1,CASSTTGGHEQFF,TGTGCCAGCAGTACGACAGGGGGACATGAGCAGTTCTTC
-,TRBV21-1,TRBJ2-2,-,CASSKCNGIQAGELFF,TGTGCCAGCAGCAAATGTAATGGGATTCAGGCCGGGGAGCTGTTTTTT
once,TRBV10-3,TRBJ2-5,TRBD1,CAISERRDSQETQYF,TGTGCCATCAGTGAGCGAAGGGACAGCCAAGAGACCCAGTACTTC
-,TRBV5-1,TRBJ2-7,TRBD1,CASSLGPTGQGAYEQYF,TGCGCCAGCAGCTTGGGGCCCACGGGACAGGGGGCCTACGAGCAGTACTTC
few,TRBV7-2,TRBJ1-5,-,CASSLSVGYSNQPQHF,TGTGCCAGCAGCTTAAGCGTAGGCTATAGCAATCAGCCCCAGCATTTT
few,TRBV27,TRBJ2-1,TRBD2,CASSFWIAGGSYNEQFF,TGTGCCAGCAGTTTCTGGATAGCGGGGGGCTCCTACAATGAGCAGTTCTTC
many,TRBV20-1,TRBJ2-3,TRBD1,CSAGQGRISTDTQYF,TGCAGTGCTGGACAGGGAAGAATAAGCACAGATACGCAGTATTTT
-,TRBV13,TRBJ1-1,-,CASSRPPVYEAFF,TGTGCCAGCAGTCGACCGCCCGTCTATGAAGCTTTCTTT
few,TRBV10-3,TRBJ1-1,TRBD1,CAITKQQGVPEAFF,TGTGCCATCACTAAACAACAGGGGGTCCCTGAAGCTTTCTTT
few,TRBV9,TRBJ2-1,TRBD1,CASSPGTGRNEQFF,TGTGCCAGCAGCCCGGGGACAGGAAGAAATGAGCAGTTCTTC
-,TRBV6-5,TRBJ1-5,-,CASRYGGEHSNQPQHF,TGTGCCAGCAGGTATGGGGGCGAGCATAGCAATCAGCCCCAGCATTTT
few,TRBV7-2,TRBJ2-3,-,CASSLGANTQYF,TGTGCCAGCAGCTTAGGGGCAAATACGCAGTATTTT
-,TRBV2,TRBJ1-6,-,CASSDNVKGRILGATPLHF,TGTGCCAGCAGTGATAATGTCAAGGGCAGGATCCTTGGAGCGACACCCCTCCACTTT
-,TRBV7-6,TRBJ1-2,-,CASSPETGAYGYTF,TGTGCCAGCAGCCCCGAGACAGGAGCATATGGCTACACCTTC
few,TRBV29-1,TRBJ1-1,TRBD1,CSVTGTGGVGNTEAFF,TGCAGCGTCACCGGGACAGGGGGTGTTGGGAACACTGAAGCTTTCTTT
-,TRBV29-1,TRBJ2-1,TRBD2,CSSLSGSLGNEQFF,TGCAGCTCACTTAGCGGGAGCCTAGGCAATGAGCAGTTCTTC
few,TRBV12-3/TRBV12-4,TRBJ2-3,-,CASSLPSQGTDTQYF,TGTGCCAGCAGTTTACCCTCCCAGGGCACAGATACGCAGTATTTT
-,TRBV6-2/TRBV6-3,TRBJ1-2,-,CASRGLDYGYTF,TGTGCCAGCAGGGGTTTGGACTATGGCTACACCTTC